This TCR beta chain appears in the sequencing data of a study of T cell responses to AZD1222 COVID-19 vaccine listed by TCRdb under 2021. For the wider study: TCR sequencing covered 233 trial participants: 207 given two doses of AZD1222 and approximately 25 given two doses of MenACWY control vaccine. Trial participants were enrolled by age into subgroups of 18-55, 56-69 and 70-plus years, and around 140, 26 and 57 TCR-sequenced participants, respectively, were included in these subgroups. Here is what the overall study found, with its caveats: Conclusions about previously exposed vaccinees are limited because only a handful of AZD1222 recipients were SARS-CoV-2 seropositive at baseline. The whole spike protein was spanned by vaccine-associated CD4 TCRs, and dominant responses were seen in regions 160-218 and 743-854. Nearly half of unique spike-specific TCRs reportedly recognized epitopes outside regions mutated in the B.1.351 and B.1.1.7 variants. Because no day 14 peak-response samples were available, the repertoires could be characterized only after the peak T cell response. Spike-specific TCR breadth and depth rose significantly after two AZD1222 doses compared with day 0 and with MenACWY recipients. Participants were mostly white British, with more females than males. The authors suggested clonal diversity may have been underestimated. The 56-69-year group was small, and its depth increase did not reach significance, likely because of low power.

The junction shows trimming of 5 bases on V and 3 bases on J, plus 11 bases between the germline ends. In the germline V gene, CDR1 corresponds to MNHEY and CDR2 to SVGEGT. The CDR3 contains 15 residues, cysteine and phenylalanine counted. Just the 45-base CDR3 DNA is kept, in frame starting at base 1. About this clone: Its antigen remains undetermined. Base qualities are not recorded, but no much larger clone differs from it by a single base.

The CDR3 regions of human TCRbeta chains were analyzed by immunosequencing. In the source study's methods: Repertoire TCRs were checked for matches against a reference library of SARS-CoV-2-specific TCRs that had been generated using the MIRA antigen-specificity platform. Breadth was defined as the fraction of unique TCRs that were SARS-CoV-2-associated, and depth was defined as the fraction of total T cells that were SARS-CoV-2-associated. Using the MIRA data, each spike-specific TCR was mapped to the spike region that the TCR reacts to and placed in a CD4 or CD8 class. Log10-transformed breadth and depth values were compared by one-way ANOVA with Sidak's multiple comparisons tests. The immuneACCESS repertoire file appears here via TCRdb, limited to in-frame rearrangements. These files lack a portion of the clones; in checked studies, under half of the deficit traces to unresolved V genes, and the cause of the others is not known. The DNA was the basis for D and trimming; V, J and clone size are from that table. The sample contains roughly 120,000 clones, around nine tenths of them found a single time. The ten top clones hold under 4.5% of the sample.

The time point label here, explained by the study, means: about 28 days (+/-7) after the second vaccine dose. Sample treatment or condition, as interpreted from the label and publication: meningococcal conjugate vaccine given as trial control. Samples from vaccinated people were obtained from the UK trials COV001 and COV002, which included a single-blind randomized controlled phase 2/3 trial of AZD1222 (ChAdOx1 nCoV-19) in healthy adults. Trial participant PBMC samples were collected at day 0 and day 28 after the second dose for TCRbeta chain sequencing. This TCR was sampled from an adult who received the MenACWY meningococcal vaccine as a control. The sample consisted of peripheral blood, taken 28 days after the second dose of the MenACWY control vaccine. This chain joins TRBV6-2 or TRBV6-3 to TRBJ1-6; confidence is insufficient to name the D gene. DNA sequence: TGTGCCAGCAGTCAAACCCGGGGCTATAATTCACCCCTCCACTTT. Translated, this gives CASSQTRGYNSPLHF.